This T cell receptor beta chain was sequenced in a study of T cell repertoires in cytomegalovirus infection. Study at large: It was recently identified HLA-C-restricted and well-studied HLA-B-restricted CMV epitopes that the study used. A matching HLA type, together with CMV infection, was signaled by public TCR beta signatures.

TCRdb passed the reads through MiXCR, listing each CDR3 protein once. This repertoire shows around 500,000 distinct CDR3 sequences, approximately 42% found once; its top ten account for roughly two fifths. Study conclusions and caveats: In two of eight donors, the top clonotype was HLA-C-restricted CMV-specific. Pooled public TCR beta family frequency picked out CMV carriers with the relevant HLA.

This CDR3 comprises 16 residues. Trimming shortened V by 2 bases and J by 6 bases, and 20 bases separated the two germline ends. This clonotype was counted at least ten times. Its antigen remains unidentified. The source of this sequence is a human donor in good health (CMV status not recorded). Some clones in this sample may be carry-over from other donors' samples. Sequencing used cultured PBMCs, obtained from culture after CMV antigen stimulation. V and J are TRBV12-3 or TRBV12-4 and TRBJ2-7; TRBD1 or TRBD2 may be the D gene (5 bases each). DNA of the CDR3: TGTGCCAGCAGTTTAAGTCCCGGGACCCTCCCTCTCGAGCAGTACTTC. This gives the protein CASSLSPGTLPLEQYF.